This T cell receptor (beta chain) was profiled in a study of molecular identifiers for immune sequencing clone quantification. A remark on this clonotype: Mismatch with germline at one junction end may stem from a read error.

TCRdb re-derived calls from the PCR reads in MiXCR, one entry per CDR3 protein. The profile shows about 630,000 distinct CDR3 sequences, roughly 25% of them singletons. The CDR3 is made up of 15 amino acids. CDR1 and CDR2 (germline): SGHDN, FVKESK. The gene calls are TRBV14 and TRBJ1-2; possible D gene TRBD1, 6 bases. The sequencing input was naive CD8+ T cells from blood, with Jurkat cell RNA spiked in. Subset specified: FACS-sorted CD8+CD4-CCR7+CD45RA+ naive T cells. This receptor was obtained from a human donor in good health. Some libraries in this study had Jurkat cell RNA spiked in. CDR3 coding DNA: TGTGCCGGCAGCCATCGGGACACTACTAACTATGGCTACACCTTC. Translating gives CAGSHRDTTNYGYTF.